This is a list of T cell receptor beta chains from one sample in a study of CD8+ T cells in alopecia areata. Data came from immunoSEQ multiplex PCR; TCRdb stores just in-frame clones and leaves some out. The data show approximately 200,000 clones, with more than 55% seen just once and approximately 3.5% held by the top ten. The input for sequencing was CD4+ T cells sorted from blood, taken at week 4, from a patient treated with tofacitinib. The origin of the receptors is a human donor with alopecia areata. The CDR3 runs from the conserved cysteine through the conserved F or W. D genes are given only for firm matches. Some rows have no size entry. The others give once, few or many, or a class for an expanded clone.

CDR3	DNA	D	J	size	V
CAVTGTRAGANVLTF	TGTGCCGTGACAGGGACTAGGGCCGGGGCCAACGTCCTGACTTTC	.	TRBJ2-6	.	TRBV30
CSVEDTVGPNTEAFF	TGCAGCGTTGAAGACACAGTGGGGCCGAACACTGAAGCTTTCTTT	.	TRBJ1-1	.	TRBV29-1
CASSPLGTDYGYTF	TGTGCCAGCTCACCGCTCGGGACAGACTATGGCTACACCTTC	TRBD1	TRBJ1-2	.	TRBV18
CASSQDRASGAGELFF	TGTGCCAGCAGCCAAGATCGGGCTAGCGGGGCCGGGGAGCTGTTTTTT	TRBD2	TRBJ2-2	.	TRBV4-2
CASSSRDRAIDTQYF	TGCGCCAGCAGTTCCCGGGACAGGGCCATAGATACGCAGTATTTT	TRBD1	TRBJ2-3	.	TRBV5-1
CASTDTAYNSPLHF	TGTGCCTCCACGGACACTGCCTATAATTCACCCCTCCACTTT	.	TRBJ1-6	.	TRBV30
CAWRTGPLEAFF	TGTGCCTGGAGGACGGGCCCGCTTGAGGCTTTCTTT	.	TRBJ1-1	few	TRBV30
CAWSGVETQYF	TGTGCCTGGAGTGGGGTTGAGACCCAGTACTTC	.	TRBJ2-5	.	TRBV30
CASSSHGTGNKETQYF	TGCGCCAGCAGCAGCCATGGGACAGGGAACAAAGAGACCCAGTACTTC	TRBD1	TRBJ2-5	.	TRBV5-1
CASSFSEDTEAFF	TGTGCCAGCAGCTTTTCCGAGGACACTGAAGCTTTCTTT	.	TRBJ1-1	.	TRBV11-3
CASSLVNEQFF	TGTGCCAGCAGCTTAGTCAATGAGCAGTTCTTC	.	TRBJ2-1	few	TRBV7-9
CAIRPWGSTDTQYF	TGTGCCATACGACCCTGGGGAAGCACAGATACGCAGTATTTT	.	TRBJ2-3	.	TRBV2
CASSLAGNTGELFF	TGCGCCAGCAGCTTGGCCGGGAACACCGGGGAGCTGTTTTTT	.	TRBJ2-2	.	TRBV5-1
CASSGTGGQETQYF	TGTGCCAGTAGTGGGACAGGGGGCCAAGAGACCCAGTACTTC	TRBD1	TRBJ2-5	.	TRBV19
CSARRSGRRLQETQYF	TGCAGCGCCCGCCGGTCGGGCCGACGACTTCAAGAGACCCAGTACTTC	.	TRBJ2-5	.	TRBV29-1
CSASGSQRAQYF	TGCAGCGCTAGCGGGTCACAGAGGGCCCAGTACTTC	TRBD2	TRBJ2-5	few	TRBV29-1
CSVGNQPNTEAFF	TGCAGCGTTGGGAATCAACCGAACACTGAAGCTTTCTTT	.	TRBJ1-1	.	TRBV29-1
CASRQDLYYEQYF	TGTGCCAGCAGACAGGATCTTTACTACGAGCAGTACTTC	.	TRBJ2-7	.	TRBV2
CASSPIGFYEQYF	TGTGCCAGCAGCCCCATAGGGTTCTACGAGCAGTACTTC	.	TRBJ2-7	.	TRBV7-9
CASSPRGGGLNTGELFF	TGTGCCAGCAGCCCGCGAGGCGGAGGATTGAACACCGGGGAGCTGTTTTTT	.	TRBJ2-2	few	TRBV14
CATWGRGAKETQYF	TGTGCCACCTGGGGTAGGGGGGCCAAAGAGACCCAGTACTTC	.	TRBJ2-5	few	TRBV6-5
CAISDSKAGGSIFEQFF	TGTGCCATCAGTGACTCGAAAGCGGGGGGGTCGATTTTTGAGCAGTTCTTC	TRBD2	TRBJ2-1	few	TRBV10-3
CASSWKGGGYGYTF	TGTGCCAGCAGTTGGAAAGGGGGCGGCTATGGCTACACCTTC	TRBD1	TRBJ1-2	.	TRBV27
CAWSNSGDRDTQYF	TGTGCCTGGAGCAACTCAGGGGATCGGGATACGCAGTATTTT	.	TRBJ2-3	.	TRBV30
CASSPPGGSYEQYF	TGCGCCAGCAGTCCGCCCGGTGGCTCCTACGAGCAGTACTTC	.	TRBJ2-7	once	TRBV23-1
CASGKPGQANTGELFF	TGCGCCAGCGGCAAGCCGGGACAGGCGAACACCGGGGAGCTGTTTTTT	TRBD1	TRBJ2-2	.	TRBV5-1
CASSLSGEGAFHHSTDTQYF	TGTGCCAGCAGTTTATCGGGGGAGGGAGCCTTTCACCATAGCACAGATACGCAGTATTTT	TRBD2	TRBJ2-3	.	TRBV27
CASRGDSYSYEQYF	TGTGCCAGCAGGGGGGATTCCTACTCCTACGAGCAGTACTTC	.	TRBJ2-7	few	TRBV6-1
CSVEIPGGYTF	TGCAGCGTTGAAATTCCAGGCGGCTACACCTTC	.	TRBJ1-2	.	TRBV29-1
CAWRNTEAFF	TGTGCCTGGAGGAACACTGAAGCTTTCTTT	.	TRBJ1-1	.	TRBV30
CAWSTKASTRNTIYF	TGTGCCTGGAGTACAAAAGCTTCCACCCGAAACACCATATATTTT	.	TRBJ1-3	.	TRBV30
CAISAGPYTDTQYF	TGTGCCATCAGTGCCGGGCCTTACACAGATACGCAGTATTTT	.	TRBJ2-3	few	TRBV10-3